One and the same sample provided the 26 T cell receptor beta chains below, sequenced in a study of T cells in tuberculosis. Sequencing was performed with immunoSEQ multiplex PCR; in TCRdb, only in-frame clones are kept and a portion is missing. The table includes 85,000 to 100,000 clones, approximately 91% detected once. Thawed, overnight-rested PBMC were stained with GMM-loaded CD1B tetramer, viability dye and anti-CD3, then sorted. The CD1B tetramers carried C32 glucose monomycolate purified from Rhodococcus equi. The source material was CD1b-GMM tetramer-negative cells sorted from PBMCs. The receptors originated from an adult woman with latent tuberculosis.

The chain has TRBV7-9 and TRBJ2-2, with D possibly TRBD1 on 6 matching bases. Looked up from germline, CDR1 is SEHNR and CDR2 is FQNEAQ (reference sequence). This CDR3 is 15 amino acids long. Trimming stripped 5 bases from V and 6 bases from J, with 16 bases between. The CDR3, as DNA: TGTGCCAGCAGCGACGACAACAGGGCGGCCGGGGAGCTGTTTTTT. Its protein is CASSDDNRAAGELFF.

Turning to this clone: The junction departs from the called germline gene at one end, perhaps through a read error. The CDR3 spells CASSPGVGTGYEQYF. The CDR3 coding sequence is TGTGCTAGCAGCCCCGGCGTGGGGACTGGGTACGAGCAGTACTTC. The rearrangement links TRBV7-7 to TRBJ2-7; tentative D call: TRBD2 (6 bases). Germline V gene data show CDR1 as SSHAT and CDR2 as FNYEAQ (reference sequence). CDR3 length equals 15 residues.

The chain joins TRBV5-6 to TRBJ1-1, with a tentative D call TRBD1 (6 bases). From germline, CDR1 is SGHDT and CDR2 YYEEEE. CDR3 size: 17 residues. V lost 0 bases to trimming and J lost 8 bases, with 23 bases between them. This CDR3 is CASSLEGTGFISAEAFF. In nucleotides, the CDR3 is TGTGCCAGCAGCTTGGAGGGTACAGGGTTCATCTCTGCCGAAGCTTTCTTT.

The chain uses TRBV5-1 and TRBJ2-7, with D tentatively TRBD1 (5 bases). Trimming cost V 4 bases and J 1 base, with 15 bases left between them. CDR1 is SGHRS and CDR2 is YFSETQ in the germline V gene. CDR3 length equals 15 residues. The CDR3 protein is CASSRDRTNSYEQYF. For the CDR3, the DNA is TGCGCCAGCAGCCGAGACCGGACAAATTCCTACGAGCAGTACTTC.

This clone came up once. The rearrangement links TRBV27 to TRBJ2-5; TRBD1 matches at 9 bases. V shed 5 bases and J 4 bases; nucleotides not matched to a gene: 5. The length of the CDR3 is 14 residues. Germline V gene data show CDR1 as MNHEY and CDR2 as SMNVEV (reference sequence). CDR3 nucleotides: TGTGCCAGCAGTCGGGACAGGGTAGGAGAGACCCAGTACTTC. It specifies CASSRDRVGETQYF.

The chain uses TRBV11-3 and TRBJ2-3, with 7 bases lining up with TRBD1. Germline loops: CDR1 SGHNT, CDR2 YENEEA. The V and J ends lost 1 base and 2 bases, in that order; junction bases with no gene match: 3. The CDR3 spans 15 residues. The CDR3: CASSLGGGNTDTQYF. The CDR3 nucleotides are TGTGCCAGCAGCTTAGGAGGGGGCAACACAGATACGCAGTATTTT.

The CDR3 sequence: CASSQGGQGPSYNEQFF. The CDR3 DNA follows: TGTGCCAGCAGCCAGGGAGGACAGGGACCCTCCTACAATGAGCAGTTCTTC. The V gene is TRBV4-2, the J gene TRBJ2-1; 8 bases are a match to TRBD1. The CDR3 consists of 17 residues. The trim removed 3 bases at V and 0 bases at J, leaving 7 bases unmatched. Germline loops: CDR1 LGHNA, CDR2 YNFKEQ.

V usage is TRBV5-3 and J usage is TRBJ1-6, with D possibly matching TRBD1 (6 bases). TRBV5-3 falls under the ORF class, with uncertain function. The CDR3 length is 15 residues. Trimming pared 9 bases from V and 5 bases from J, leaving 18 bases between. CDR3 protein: CATWGRILNNSPLHF. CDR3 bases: TGTGCCACCTGGGGGCGAATACTGAATAATTCACCCCTCCACTTT.

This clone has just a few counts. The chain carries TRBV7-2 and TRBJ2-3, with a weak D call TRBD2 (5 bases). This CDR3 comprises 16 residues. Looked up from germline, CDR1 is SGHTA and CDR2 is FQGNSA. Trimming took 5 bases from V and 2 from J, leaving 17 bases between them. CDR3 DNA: TGTGCCAGCAGCACCCGGACCCGGAGGTCCACAGATACGCAGTATTTT. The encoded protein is CASSTRTRRSTDTQYF.

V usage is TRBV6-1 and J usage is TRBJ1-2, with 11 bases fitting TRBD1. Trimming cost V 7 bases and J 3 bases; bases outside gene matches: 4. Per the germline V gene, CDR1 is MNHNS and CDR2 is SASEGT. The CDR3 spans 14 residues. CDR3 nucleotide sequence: TGTGCCAGCACCTGGACAGGGGGCGACTATGGCTACACCTTC. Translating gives CASTWTGGDYGYTF.

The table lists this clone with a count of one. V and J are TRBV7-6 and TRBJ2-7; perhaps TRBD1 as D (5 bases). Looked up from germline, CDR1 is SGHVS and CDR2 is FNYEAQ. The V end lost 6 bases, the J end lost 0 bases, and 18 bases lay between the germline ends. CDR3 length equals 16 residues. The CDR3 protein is CASRPSTAPSSYEQYV. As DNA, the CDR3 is TGTGCCAGCAGACCTTCGACAGCCCCAAGCTCCTACGAGCAGTACGTC.

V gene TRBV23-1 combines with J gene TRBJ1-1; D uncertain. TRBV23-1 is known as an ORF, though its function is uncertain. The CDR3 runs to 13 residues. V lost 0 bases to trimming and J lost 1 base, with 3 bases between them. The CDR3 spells CASSQSRNTEAFF. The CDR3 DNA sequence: TGCGCCAGCAGTCAATCCCGGAACACTGAAGCTTTCTTT.

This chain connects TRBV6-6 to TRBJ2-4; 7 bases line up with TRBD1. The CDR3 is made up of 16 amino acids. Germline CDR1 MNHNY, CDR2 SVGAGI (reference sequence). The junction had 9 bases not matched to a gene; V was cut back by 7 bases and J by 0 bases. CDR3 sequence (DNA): TGTGCCAGCAACGAAGGGGGCCCCGGAGCCAAAAACATTCAGTACTTC. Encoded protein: CASNEGGPGAKNIQYF.

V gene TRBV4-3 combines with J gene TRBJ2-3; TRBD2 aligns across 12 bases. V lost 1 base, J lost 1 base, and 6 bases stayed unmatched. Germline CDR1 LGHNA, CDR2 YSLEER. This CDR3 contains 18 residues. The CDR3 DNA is TGCGCCAGCAGCCAAGGGCTAGCGGGGGGGCCGGGCACAGATACGCAGTATTTT. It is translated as CASSQGLAGGPGTDTQYF.

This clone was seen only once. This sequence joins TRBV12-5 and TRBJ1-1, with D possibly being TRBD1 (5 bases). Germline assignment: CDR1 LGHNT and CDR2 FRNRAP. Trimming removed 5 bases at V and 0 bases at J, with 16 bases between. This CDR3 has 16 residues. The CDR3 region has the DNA TGTGCTAGTGGTCCACGGGGGGTTACGATGAACACTGAAGCTTTCTTT. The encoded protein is CASGPRGVTMNTEAFF.

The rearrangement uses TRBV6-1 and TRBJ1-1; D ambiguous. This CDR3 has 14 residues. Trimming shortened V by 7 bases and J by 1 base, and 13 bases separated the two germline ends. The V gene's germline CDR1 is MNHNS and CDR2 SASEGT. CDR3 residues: CASTTLASNTEAFF. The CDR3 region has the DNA TGTGCCAGCACCACGCTGGCCTCGAACACTGAAGCTTTCTTT.

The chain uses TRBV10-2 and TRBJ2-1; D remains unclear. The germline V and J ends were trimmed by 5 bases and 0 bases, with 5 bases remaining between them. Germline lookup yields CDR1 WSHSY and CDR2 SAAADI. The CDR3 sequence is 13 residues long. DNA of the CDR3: TGCGCCAGCAGTCGAGGCTCCTACAATGAGCAGTTCTTC. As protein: CASSRGSYNEQFF.

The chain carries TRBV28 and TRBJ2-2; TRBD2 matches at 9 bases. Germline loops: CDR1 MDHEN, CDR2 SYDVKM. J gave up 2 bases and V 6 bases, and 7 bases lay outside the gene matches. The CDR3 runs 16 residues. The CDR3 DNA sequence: TGTGCCAGCAGGCCTCGCGGGGGGGAAAACACCGGGGAGCTGTTTTTT. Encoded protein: CASRPRGGENTGELFF.

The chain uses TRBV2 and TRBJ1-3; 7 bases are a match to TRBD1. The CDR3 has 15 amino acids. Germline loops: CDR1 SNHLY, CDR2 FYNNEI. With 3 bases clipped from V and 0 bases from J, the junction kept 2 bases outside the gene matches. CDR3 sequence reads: CASSDRTGSGNTIYF. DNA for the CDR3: TGTGCCAGCAGTGATAGGACAGGCTCTGGAAACACCATATATTTT.

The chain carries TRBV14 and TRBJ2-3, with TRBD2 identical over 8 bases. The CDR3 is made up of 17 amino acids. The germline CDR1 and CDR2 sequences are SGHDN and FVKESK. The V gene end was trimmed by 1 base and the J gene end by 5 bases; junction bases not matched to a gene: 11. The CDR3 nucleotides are TGTGCCAGCAGCCAAGTATTTAGCGGGGTTGGGATAGATACGCAGTATTTT. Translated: CASSQVFSGVGIDTQYF.

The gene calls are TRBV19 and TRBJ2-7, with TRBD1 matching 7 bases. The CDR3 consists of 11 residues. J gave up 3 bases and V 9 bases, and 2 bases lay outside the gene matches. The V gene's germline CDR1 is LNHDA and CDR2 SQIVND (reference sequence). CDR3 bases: TGTGCCAGACGACAGGGCTACGAGCAGTACTTC. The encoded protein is CARRQGYEQYF.

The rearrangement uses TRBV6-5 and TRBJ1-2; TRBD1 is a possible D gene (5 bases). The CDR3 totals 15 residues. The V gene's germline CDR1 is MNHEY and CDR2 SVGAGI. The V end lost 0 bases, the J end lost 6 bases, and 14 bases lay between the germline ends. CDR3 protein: CASSYSRAGKDGYTF. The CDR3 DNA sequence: TGTGCCAGCAGTTACTCTCGGGCAGGGAAGGATGGCTACACCTTC.

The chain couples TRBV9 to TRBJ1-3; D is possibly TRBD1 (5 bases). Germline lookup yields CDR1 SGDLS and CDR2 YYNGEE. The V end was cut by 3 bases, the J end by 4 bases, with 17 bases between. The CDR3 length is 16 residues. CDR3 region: CASSAGDGSSGNTIYF. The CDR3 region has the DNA TGTGCCAGCAGCGCGGGGGATGGCTCGTCCGGAAACACCATATATTTT.

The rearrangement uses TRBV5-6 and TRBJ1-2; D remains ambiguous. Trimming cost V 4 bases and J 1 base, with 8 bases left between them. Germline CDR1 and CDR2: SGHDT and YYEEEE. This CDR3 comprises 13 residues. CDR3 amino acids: CASSNTDNYGYTF. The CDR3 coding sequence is TGTGCCAGCAGCAACACCGATAACTATGGCTACACCTTC. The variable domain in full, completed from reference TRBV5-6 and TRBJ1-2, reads DAGVTQSPTHLIKTRGQQVTLRCSPKSGHDTVSWYQQALGQGPQFIFQYYEEEERQRGNFPDRFSGHQFPNYSSELNVNALLLGDSALYLCASSNTDNYGYTFGSGTRLTVV.

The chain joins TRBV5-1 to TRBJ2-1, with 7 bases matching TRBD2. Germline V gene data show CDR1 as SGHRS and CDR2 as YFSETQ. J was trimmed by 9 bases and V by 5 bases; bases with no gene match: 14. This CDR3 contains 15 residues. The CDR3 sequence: CASRGGDSGGSEQFF. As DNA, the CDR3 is TGCGCCAGCAGGGGGGGGGACTCCGGGGGGAGTGAGCAGTTCTTC. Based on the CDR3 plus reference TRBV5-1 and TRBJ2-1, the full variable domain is KAGVTQTPRYLIKTRGQQVTLSCSPISGHRSVSWYQQTPGQGLQFLFEYFSETQRNKGNFPGRFSGRQFSNSRSEMNVSTLELGDSALYLCASRGGDSGGSEQFFGPGTRLTVL.

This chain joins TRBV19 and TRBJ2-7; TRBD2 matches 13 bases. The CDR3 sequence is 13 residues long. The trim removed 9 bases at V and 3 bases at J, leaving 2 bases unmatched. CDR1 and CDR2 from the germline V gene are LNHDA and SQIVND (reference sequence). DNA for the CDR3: TGTGCCAGCAGGACTAGCGGGAGCTACGAGCAGTACTTC. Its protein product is CASRTSGSYEQYF.